Listed below are T cell receptor beta chains from one sample, sequenced in a study of shared clonotypes between healthy human individuals. Here immunoSEQ multiplex PCR was the method, and the copy in TCRdb shows in-frame clones only, minus some. The table includes about 2.1 million clones, approximately 92% detected once. The sequencing sample was made of naive CD8+ T cells from PBMCs. The receptor set was obtained from a man between 18 and 29 years old in good health. Some clones in this sample may be carry-over from other donors' samples. CDR3s include the opening cysteine and the closing phenylalanine or tryptophan. The D gene is left open where the match is weak. Clone size is shown for a subset of rows, as once, few, many or a class of expanded clone.

clone size | J gene | D gene | V gene | CDR3 protein | CDR3 DNA
. | TRBJ2-7 | . | TRBV6-5 | CASSYAHGYEQYF | TGTGCCAGCAGTTACGCCCATGGGTACGAGCAGTACTTC
. | TRBJ2-7 | . | TRBV11-2 | CASSLGLGSYEQYF | TGTGCCAGCAGCTTAGGACTAGGATCCTACGAGCAGTACTTC
. | TRBJ2-7 | . | TRBV2 | CAVGRAYEQYF | TGTGCCGTGGGACGCGCCTACGAGCAGTACTTC
. | TRBJ2-7 | . | TRBV27 | CASSLSPVMPHEQYF | TGTGCCAGCAGTTTATCGCCTGTGATGCCCCACGAGCAGTACTTC
. | TRBJ2-7 | . | TRBV19 | CASSFGPVKVDF | TGTGCCAGTAGCTTCGGACCGGTTAAAGTGGACTTC
once | TRBJ2-1 | . | TRBV28 | CASSPGESSVKLNEQFF | TGTGCCAGCAGTCCCGGGGAGTCTAGCGTTAAACTCAATGAGCAGTTCTTC
. | TRBJ1-2 | . | TRBV19 | CASSIDNANYGYTF | TGTGCCAGTAGTATCGACAATGCTAACTATGGCTACACCTTC
. | TRBJ2-7 | . | TRBV9 | CASSAQTGNEQYF | TGTGCCAGCAGCGCCCAGACGGGGAACGAGCAGTACTTC
. | TRBJ2-1 | . | TRBV9 | CASSVAGDEQFF | TGTGCCAGCAGCGTAGCAGGGGATGAGCAGTTCTTC
. | TRBJ2-7 | TRBD1 | TRBV7-3 | CASSATGTGVYEQYF | TGTGCCAGCAGCGCAACCGGGACAGGGGTTTACGAGCAGTACTTC
. | TRBJ1-2 | . | TRBV19 | CASSYMDKSGYTF | TGTGCCAGTAGTTATATGGACAAAAGTGGCTACACCTTC
. | TRBJ2-1 | TRBD2 | TRBV4-1 | CASSMRETLNEQFF | TGCGCCAGCAGCATGCGGGAGACTCTAAATGAGCAGTTCTTC
. | TRBJ2-2 | . | TRBV4-1 | CASSLAAGTGELFF | TGCGCCAGCAGCCTCGCCGCGGGCACCGGGGAGCTGTTTTTT
. | TRBJ2-6 | TRBD1 | TRBV7-9 | CASSLQPGQATSGANVLTF | TGTGCCAGCAGCTTACAGCCGGGACAGGCGACTTCTGGGGCCAACGTCCTGACTTTC
. | TRBJ2-1 | . | TRBV4-2 | CASSQDLSGLTYNEQFF | TGTGCCAGCAGCCAAGACCTTAGCGGCTTAACCTACAATGAGCAGTTCTTC
few | TRBJ1-1 | . | TRBV4-3 | CASSQSSRNTEAFF | TGCGCCAGCAGCCAGAGCAGCAGGAACACTGAAGCTTTCTTT
. | TRBJ2-5 | . | TRBV7-8 | CASSLVWIQETQYF | TGTGCCAGCAGCTTAGTGTGGATTCAAGAGACCCAGTACTTC
. | TRBJ2-7 | . | TRBV7-9 | CASSLTLSGEQYF | TGTGCCAGCAGCTTAACTCTCTCGGGAGAGCAGTACTTC
. | TRBJ2-6 | . | TRBV9 | CASSVTGSGANVLTF | TGTGCCAGCAGCGTAACAGGGTCTGGGGCCAACGTCCTGACTTTC
. | TRBJ2-5 | TRBD1 | TRBV12-5 | CASKDRDGETQYF | TGTGCTAGCAAAGACAGGGACGGCGAGACCCAGTACTTC
. | TRBJ2-1 | TRBD1 | TRBV28 | CASSDRVGFGDEQFF | TGTGCCAGCAGTGACAGGGTAGGTTTTGGCGATGAGCAGTTCTTC
. | TRBJ2-2 | TRBD2 | TRBV4-3 | CASSHPWVAGKDTGELFF | TGCGCCAGCAGCCACCCCTGGGTAGCGGGAAAGGACACCGGGGAGCTGTTTTTT
. | TRBJ2-7 | . | TRBV11-2 | CASSLRAGERWFKQYF | TGTGCCAGCAGCTTACGCGCTGGCGAGCGCTGGTTTAAGCAGTACTTC